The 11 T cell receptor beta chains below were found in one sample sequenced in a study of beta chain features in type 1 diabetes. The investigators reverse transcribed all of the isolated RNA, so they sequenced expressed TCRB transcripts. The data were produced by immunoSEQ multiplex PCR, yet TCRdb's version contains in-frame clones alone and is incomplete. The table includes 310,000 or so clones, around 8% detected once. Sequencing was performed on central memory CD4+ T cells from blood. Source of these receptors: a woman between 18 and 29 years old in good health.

The CDR3 here is CASSRTGGGGYTF. As DNA, the CDR3 is TGTGCCAGCAGCCGGACAGGGGGCGGTGGCTACACCTTC. V is TRBV13 and J is TRBJ1-2; TRBD1 matches at 11 bases. Germline CDR1 reads PRHDT; CDR2 reads FYEKMQ (reference sequence). This CDR3 spans 13 amino acids. The junction had 3 bases not matched to a gene; V was cut back by 5 bases and J by 7 bases.

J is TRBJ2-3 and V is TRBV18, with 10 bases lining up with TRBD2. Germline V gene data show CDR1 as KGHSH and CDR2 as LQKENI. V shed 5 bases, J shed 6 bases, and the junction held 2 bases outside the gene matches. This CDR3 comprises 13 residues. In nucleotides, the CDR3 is TGTGCCAGCTCAGCGACTAGCGGGGATACGCAGTATTTT. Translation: CASSATSGDTQYF.

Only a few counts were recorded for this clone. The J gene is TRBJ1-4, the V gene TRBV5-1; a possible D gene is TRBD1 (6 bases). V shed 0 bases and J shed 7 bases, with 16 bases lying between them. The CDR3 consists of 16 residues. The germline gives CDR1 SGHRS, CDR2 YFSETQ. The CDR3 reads CASSLGGTGRGEKLFF. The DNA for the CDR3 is TGCGCCAGCAGCTTGGGGGGTACCGGCAGGGGTGAAAAACTGTTTTTT. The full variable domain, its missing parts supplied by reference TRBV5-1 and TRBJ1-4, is KAGVTQTPRYLIKTRGQQVTLSCSPISGHRSVSWYQQTPGQGLQFLFEYFSETQRNKGNFPGRFSGRQFSNSRSEMNVSTLELGDSALYLCASSLGGTGRGEKLFFGSGTQLSVL.

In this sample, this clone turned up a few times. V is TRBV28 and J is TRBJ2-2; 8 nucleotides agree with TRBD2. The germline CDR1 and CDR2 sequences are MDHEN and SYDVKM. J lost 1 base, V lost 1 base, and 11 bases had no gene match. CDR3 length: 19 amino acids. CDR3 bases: TGTGCCAGCAGTTTATACTCCGGCTTCAGCGGGAGGAACACCGGGGAGCTGTTTTTT. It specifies CASSLYSGFSGRNTGELFF.

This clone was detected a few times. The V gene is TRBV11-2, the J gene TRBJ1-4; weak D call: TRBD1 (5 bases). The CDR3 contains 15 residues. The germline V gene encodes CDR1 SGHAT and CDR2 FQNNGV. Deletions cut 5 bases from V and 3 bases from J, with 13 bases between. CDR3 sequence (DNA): TGTGCCAGCAGCCGGGGACCGGGCGCTAATGAAAAACTGTTTTTT. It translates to CASSRGPGANEKLFF.

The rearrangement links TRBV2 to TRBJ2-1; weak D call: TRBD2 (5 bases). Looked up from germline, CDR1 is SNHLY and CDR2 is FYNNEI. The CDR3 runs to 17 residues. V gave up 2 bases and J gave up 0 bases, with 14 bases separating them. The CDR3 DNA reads TGTGCCAGCAGTGAATCTGGTGGGGAGAGCTCCTACAATGAGCAGTTCTTC. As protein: CASSESGGESSYNEQFF.

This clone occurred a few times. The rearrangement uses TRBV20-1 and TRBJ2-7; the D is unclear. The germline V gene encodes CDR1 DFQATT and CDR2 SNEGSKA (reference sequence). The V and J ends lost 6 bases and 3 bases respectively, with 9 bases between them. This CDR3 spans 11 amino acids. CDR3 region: CSATPYYEQYF. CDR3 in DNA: TGCAGTGCCACACCCTACTACGAGCAGTACTTC.

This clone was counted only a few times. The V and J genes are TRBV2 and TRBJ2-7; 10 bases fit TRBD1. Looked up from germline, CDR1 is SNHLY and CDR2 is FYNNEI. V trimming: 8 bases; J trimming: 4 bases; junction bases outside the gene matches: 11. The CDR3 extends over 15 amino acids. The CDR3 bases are TGTGCCAGCCAAGGACCGGGACAGGGGATTTACGAGCAGTACTTC. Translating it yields CASQGPGQGIYEQYF.

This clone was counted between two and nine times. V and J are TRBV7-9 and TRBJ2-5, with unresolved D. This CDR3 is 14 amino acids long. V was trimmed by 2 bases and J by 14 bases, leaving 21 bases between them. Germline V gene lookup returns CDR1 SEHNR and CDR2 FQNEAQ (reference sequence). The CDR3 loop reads CASSLYGPQATLYF. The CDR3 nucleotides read TGTGCCAGCAGCTTATATGGACCCCAAGCGACACTATACTTC.

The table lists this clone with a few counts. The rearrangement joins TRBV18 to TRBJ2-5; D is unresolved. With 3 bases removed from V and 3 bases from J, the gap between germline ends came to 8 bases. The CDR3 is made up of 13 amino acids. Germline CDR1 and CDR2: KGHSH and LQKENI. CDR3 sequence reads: CASSPSPKETQYF. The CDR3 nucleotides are TGTGCCAGCTCACCCAGTCCTAAAGAGACCCAGTACTTC.

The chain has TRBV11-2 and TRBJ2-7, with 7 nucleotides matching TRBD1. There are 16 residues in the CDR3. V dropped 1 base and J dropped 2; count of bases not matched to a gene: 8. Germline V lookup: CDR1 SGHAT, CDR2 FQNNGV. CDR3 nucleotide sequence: TGTGCCAGCAGCTTAGCAGCCGGGACAGCAACCTACGAGCAGTACTTC. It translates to CASSLAAGTATYEQYF.